The 25 T cell receptor beta chains presented below share a single source sample, sequenced in a study of blood T cell repertoires in COVID-19 (dated by TCRdb to 2020 to 2022). Library prep was done by the immunoSEQ multiplex PCR assay. TCRdb mirrors the immuneACCESS table, restricted to in-frame sequences. Some clones are absent from its copies; in checked studies, under half trace to an unresolved V gene, and the reason for the others is unknown. Here the sample has just under 95,000 clones; 80% occur a single time. The ten largest clones capture approximately 8.7% of the sample. Sequenced: peripheral blood. Source of these receptors: a man aged 45 to 65 who had recovered from COVID-19.

The chain employs TRBV30 and TRBJ1-2; D is undetermined. CDR3 length: 12 residues. Germline CDR1 GTSNPN, CDR2 SVGIG (reference sequence). Trimming removed 3 bases from V and 7 bases from J, with 12 bases in between. DNA for the CDR3: TGTGCCTGGAGGGAGGGTAATTCTGGCTACACCTTC. Protein sequence: CAWREGNSGYTF.

The V gene is TRBV19, the J gene TRBJ2-7; TRBD1 might be the D (5 bases). With 6 bases removed from V and 1 base from J, the gap between germline ends came to 10 bases. The CDR3 has 13 amino acids. Germline V lookup: CDR1 LNHDA, CDR2 SQIVND (reference sequence). CDR3 in DNA: TGTGCCAGTAGAAGGCCAGGGTCCTACGAGCAGTACTTC. It specifies CASRRPGSYEQYF. Filled out from reference TRBV19 and TRBJ2-7, the complete variable domain reads DGGITQSPKYLFRKEGQNVTLSCEQNLNHDAMYWYRQDPGQGLRLIYYSQIVNDFQKGDIAEGYSVSREKKESFPLTVTSAQKNPTAFYLCASRRPGSYEQYFGPGTRLTVT.

V gene TRBV7-2 combines with J gene TRBJ2-5; D possibly corresponds to TRBD1 (6 bases). Germline CDR1 is SGHTA and CDR2 is FQGNSA. The CDR3 runs to 16 residues. V was cut by 4 bases and J by 5 bases, with 20 bases left in between. CDR3 bases: TGTGCCAGCAGCTCTCCCGGGACAACGGGGCTTGAGACCCAGTACTTC. It specifies CASSSPGTTGLETQYF.

J is TRBJ2-1 and V is TRBV28; 7 bases are a match to TRBD2. This CDR3 comprises 17 residues. Per germline, CDR1 MDHEN and CDR2 SYDVKM. Trimming at V came to 4 bases and at J to 7 bases, leaving 16 bases not matched to a gene. The CDR3 bases are TGTGCCAGCAGTTCCCCCGTAGTGCGGGAGTCGGTTAATGAGCAGTTCTTC. It yields the protein CASSSPVVRESVNEQFF.

In this sample, this clone turned up a few times. The chain couples TRBV28 to TRBJ2-3, with D perhaps matching TRBD2 (6 bases). The ends were cut back, 2 bases at V and 9 bases at J, with 18 bases in the middle. Per germline, CDR1 MDHEN and CDR2 SYDVKM. The CDR3 consists of 15 residues. CDR3 region: CASSLGGDRSETQYF. The CDR3 bases are TGTGCCAGCAGTTTAGGCGGGGATCGATCGGAAACGCAGTATTTT. Drawing the rest from reference TRBV28 and TRBJ2-3, the complete variable domain is DVKVTQSSRYLVKRTGEKVFLECVQDMDHENMFWYRQDPGLGLRLIYFSYDVKMKEKGDIPEGYSVSREKKERFSLILESASTNQTSMYLCASSLGGDRSETQYFGPGTRLTVL.

The CDR3 nucleotides are TGTGCCAGCAGGGGAACAGGGGCGAACACTGAAGCTTTCTTT. This gives the protein CASRGTGANTEAFF. V and J are TRBV6-5 and TRBJ1-1, with 7 bases lining up with TRBD1. The CDR3 has 14 residues. Germline-derived CDR1 and CDR2 are MNHEY and SVGAGI. The J segment lost 1 base and the V segment lost 6 bases, leaving 5 bases of the junction unmatched.

This sequence joins TRBV7-3 and TRBJ1-6; weak D call: TRBD1 (6 bases). V shed 4 bases and J shed 9 bases, with 10 bases lying between them. The CDR3 is made up of 13 amino acids. Germline CDR1 and CDR2: SGHTA and FQGTGA. The CDR3 DNA reads as TGTGCCAGCAGCTCAGGGGTCAGTTCACCCCTCCACTTT. It specifies CASSSGVSSPLHF.

This clone was observed once. The chain couples TRBV2 to TRBJ1-2; TRBD1 matches at 11 bases. Germline assignment: CDR1 SNHLY and CDR2 FYNNEI. V gave up 7 bases and J gave up 4 bases; unmatched junction bases: 5. CDR3 length: 14 residues. CDR3 DNA: TGTGCCAGCAATCCGGGACAGGGGGTCTATGGCTACACCTTC. It yields the protein CASNPGQGVYGYTF.

The V gene is TRBV30, the J gene TRBJ1-2; the D is unclear. Trimming took 0 bases from V and 8 from J, leaving 16 bases between them. Germline-derived CDR1 and CDR2 are GTSNPN and SVGIG (reference sequence). The CDR3 loop spans 14 amino acids. The CDR3 spells CAWSVYGTPHGYTF. The DNA for the CDR3 is TGTGCCTGGAGTGTATATGGCACCCCCCACGGCTACACCTTC.

This clone appeared a few times. The rearrangement uses TRBV19 and TRBJ2-3; a possible D gene is TRBD2 (5 bases). Per the germline V gene, CDR1 is LNHDA and CDR2 is SQIVND (reference sequence). The CDR3 runs 14 residues. The germline V and J ends were trimmed by 4 bases and 4 bases, with 12 bases remaining between them. This CDR3 is CASSRAGPADTQYF. CDR3 sequence (DNA): TGTGCCAGTAGTAGGGCGGGCCCAGCAGATACGCAGTATTTT.

The chain carries TRBV19 and TRBJ2-1; 12 bases map to TRBD2. The germline gives CDR1 LNHDA, CDR2 SQIVND (reference sequence). V lost 5 bases and J lost 6; bases outside the gene matches: 5. There are 15 residues in the CDR3. CDR3: CASSWTSGDFNEQFF. CDR3 in DNA: TGTGCCAGTAGTTGGACTAGCGGGGATTTCAATGAGCAGTTCTTC. Based on the CDR3 plus reference TRBV19 and TRBJ2-1, the full variable domain is DGGITQSPKYLFRKEGQNVTLSCEQNLNHDAMYWYRQDPGQGLRLIYYSQIVNDFQKGDIAEGYSVSREKKESFPLTVTSAQKNPTAFYLCASSWTSGDFNEQFFGPGTRLTVL.

This chain joins TRBV10-3 and TRBJ2-5; 7 nucleotides line up with TRBD1. The ends lost 9 bases at V and 1 base at J; junction bases unmatched: 8. The V gene's germline CDR1 is ENHRY and CDR2 SYGVKD. The CDR3 consists of 14 residues. CDR3 in amino acids: CAISTGTLQETQYF. The DNA for the CDR3 is TGTGCCATTTCGACAGGGACCCTCCAAGAGACCCAGTACTTC.

This chain links TRBV7-9 with TRBJ2-1, with 8 bases lining up with TRBD2. This CDR3 region has 15 residues. The V gene end was trimmed by 4 bases and the J gene end by 6 bases; junction bases not matched to a gene: 8. Germline lookup yields CDR1 SEHNR and CDR2 FQNEAQ (reference sequence). In DNA, the CDR3 is TGTGCCAGCAGCTCCATTAAAGCGGGAGTCAATGAGCAGTTCTTC. Protein: CASSSIKAGVNEQFF.

V gene TRBV7-9 combines with J gene TRBJ2-1; 13 positions match TRBD2. The germline gives CDR1 SEHNR, CDR2 FQNEAQ (reference sequence). The CDR3 has 15 amino acids. Trimming took 5 bases from V and 6 from J; bases not matched to a gene: 4. This CDR3 is CASSQRTSGSNEQFF. The CDR3 DNA reads as TGTGCCAGCAGCCAACGGACTAGCGGGAGCAATGAGCAGTTCTTC.

The DNA of the CDR3 is TGTGCCAGCAGCTTAGGGGATCGCACTGAAGCTTTCTTT. The encoded protein is CASSLGDRTEAFF. The V call is TRBV5-8, the J call TRBJ1-1; a weak D match, TRBD1 (5 bases). Trimming took 2 bases from V and 4 from J, leaving 9 bases between them. CDR1 is SGHTS and CDR2 is YDEGEE in the germline V gene. The CDR3 consists of 13 residues.

The V and J genes are TRBV7-3 and TRBJ2-2; D is undetermined. CDR1 is SGHTA and CDR2 is FQGTGA in the germline V gene. Between the trimmed V and J ends, which lost 4 bases and 4 bases, there was a span of 10 bases. The CDR3 sequence is 14 residues long. The CDR3 protein is CASSSQPSTGELFF. The CDR3 coding sequence is TGTGCCAGCAGCTCCCAACCGAGCACCGGGGAGCTGTTTTTT.

The chain links TRBV7-2 to TRBJ2-7; 10 bases map to TRBD2. CDR3 size: 15 residues. The germline CDR1 and CDR2 sequences are SGHTA and FQGNSA. V shed 6 bases, J shed 0 bases, and the junction held 5 bases outside the gene matches. The CDR3 is CASSPTSGSSYEQYF. In DNA, the CDR3 is TGTGCCAGCAGTCCGACTAGCGGGTCCTCCTACGAGCAGTACTTC.

This sequence joins TRBV5-1 and TRBJ1-1; the D gene is possibly TRBD1 (5 bases). The V end was cut by 3 bases, the J end by 6 bases, with 15 bases between. The CDR3 is 14 residues long. CDR1 SGHRS and CDR2 YFSETQ come from the germline V gene. CDR3 sequence: CASSSGPGGAEAFF. CDR3 coding DNA: TGCGCCAGCAGCTCGGGTCCCGGAGGGGCTGAAGCTTTCTTT. The whole variable domain, remainder taken from reference TRBV5-1 and TRBJ1-1, is KAGVTQTPRYLIKTRGQQVTLSCSPISGHRSVSWYQQTPGQGLQFLFEYFSETQRNKGNFPGRFSGRQFSNSRSEMNVSTLELGDSALYLCASSSGPGGAEAFFGQGTRLTVV.

This clone has only a few counts. The chain links TRBV7-3 to TRBJ1-4, with TRBD1 as a possible D gene (5 bases). This CDR3 comprises 17 residues. V lost 7 bases and J lost 8, with 26 bases in between. Germline V gene sequence: CDR1 SGHTA, CDR2 FQGTGA. The CDR3 DNA is TGTGCCAGCAAAAGCTTGGCCCCGGGGGGACCGTTCGAAAAACTGTTTTTT. Amino acids: CASKSLAPGGPFEKLFF.

The J gene is TRBJ2-7, the V gene TRBV5-5; 7 bases map to TRBD1. Germline V gene sequence: CDR1 SGHKS, CDR2 YYEKEE (reference sequence). This CDR3 has 14 amino acids. V shed 5 bases and J 4 bases; nucleotides not matched to a gene: 9. The CDR3 here is CASRNGTAQYEQYF. Written as DNA, the CDR3 is TGTGCCAGCAGAAATGGGACAGCCCAATACGAGCAGTACTTC. The whole variable domain, remainder taken from reference TRBV5-5 and TRBJ2-7, is DAGVTQSPTHLIKTRGQQVTLRCSPISGHKSVSWYQQVLGQGPQFIFQYYEKEERGRGNFPDRFSARQFPNYSSELNVNALLLGDSALYLCASRNGTAQYEQYFGPGTRLTVT.

This clone occurred a few times. The rearrangement uses TRBV10-1 and TRBJ1-5, with 9 bases lining up with TRBD1. Germline CDR1 WNHNN, CDR2 SYGVQD (reference sequence). The trim removed 8 bases at V and 0 bases at J, leaving 8 bases unmatched. This CDR3 comprises 16 residues. CDR3 DNA sequence: TGCGCCAGCTGGGACAGGGACTATCTTAGCAATCAGCCCCAGCATTTT. Translating gives CASWDRDYLSNQPQHF.

This clone was detected only once. V and J are TRBV7-8 and TRBJ2-3, with TRBD2 as a possible D gene (5 bases). CDR1 and CDR2 from the germline V gene are SGHVS and FQNEAQ. The CDR3 sequence is 12 residues long. Trimming pared 8 bases from V and 2 bases from J, leaving 8 bases between. The CDR3 nucleotides read TGTGCCAGCGCGGGTTTCACAGATACGCAGTATTTT. Translated: CASAGFTDTQYF.

This clone has more than one count but fewer than ten. This chain uses TRBV4-2 with TRBJ1-1; no clear D. The CDR3 is 13 residues long. The germline gives CDR1 LGHNA, CDR2 YNFKEQ. The ends were cut back, 2 bases at V and 1 base at J, with 5 bases in the middle. The CDR3 nucleotides read TGTGCCAGCAGCCAACCGGGGAACACTGAAGCTTTCTTT. It specifies CASSQPGNTEAFF.

J is TRBJ2-2 and V is TRBV5-1; D is ambiguous. With 4 bases removed from V and 1 base from J, the gap between germline ends came to 11 bases. From germline, CDR1 is SGHRS and CDR2 YFSETQ. The CDR3 has 15 amino acids. The CDR3 bases are TGCGCCAGCAGCCCTCGGCCAGGGAACACCGGGGAGCTGTTTTTT. It is translated as CASSPRPGNTGELFF.

This chain joins TRBV3-1 (or the pseudogene TRBV3-2) and TRBJ2-7, with D unclear. There are 15 residues in the CDR3. Germline V lookup: CDR1 LGHDT, CDR2 YNNKEL (reference sequence). The V gene lost 0 bases and the J gene lost 8 bases, with 17 bases spanning the gap. The CDR3 protein is CASSQDGHSLRQQYF. Written as DNA, the CDR3 is TGTGCCAGCAGCCAAGATGGTCACAGTTTACGGCAGCAGTACTTC.